Included here is one T cell receptor (beta chain) sequence, with context. Its specificity is unknown. The CDR3 has 13 amino acids. The V and J ends lost 1 base and 4 bases respectively, with 6 bases between them. Germline V gene data show CDR1 as SGDLS and CDR2 as YYNGEE. A multiplex PCR was run with 60 Vbeta primers and 13 Jbeta primers. Sequenced by immunoSEQ multiplex PCR; TCRdb stores in-frame clones only, minus some. In the table there are some 200,000 clones, about four fifths of which are singletons. This record belongs to a study of cytomegalovirus exposure and HLA in healthy donors. General study findings and limits: A missense variant in DCLRE1C was later tied to TCR beta V- and J-gene trimming.

This sequence originates from a girl between 5 and 17 years old in good health and CMV-seropositive. Sequences were obtained from PBMCs. The chain joins TRBV9 to TRBJ1-3, with D uncertain. The CDR3 DNA is TGTGCCAGCAGCGTATTGACAGGAAACACCATATATTTT. Amino acid sequence: CASSVLTGNTIYF.